Detailed here is one TCR beta chain. The antigen is not known. The data were obtained in a study of T cell responses to AZD1222 COVID-19 vaccine. General observations from the study: White British donors predominated, females outnumbered males, and clonal diversity was possibly underestimated. Reportedly, close to half of spike-specific TCRs are directed against unmutated variant regions.

Repertoires were generated with immunoSEQ multiplex PCR, while TCRdb's copy carries only in-frame clones and drops some. The profile shows about 130,000 clones, more than 75% of them singletons. This CDR3 has 15 residues. The V gene end was trimmed by 4 bases and the J gene end by 2 bases; junction bases not matched to a gene: 7. Per germline, CDR1 SGDLS and CDR2 YYNGEE. The clonotype originates from an adult who received the AZD1222 COVID-19 vaccine. The rearrangement joins TRBV9 to TRBJ1-2; 8 bases agree with TRBD1. Sequenced material: peripheral blood, taken 28 days after the second AZD1222 dose. The CDR3 loop reads CASSPGQGENYGYTF. CDR3 bases: TGTGCCAGCAGCCCCGGACAGGGAGAGAACTATGGCTACACCTTC.